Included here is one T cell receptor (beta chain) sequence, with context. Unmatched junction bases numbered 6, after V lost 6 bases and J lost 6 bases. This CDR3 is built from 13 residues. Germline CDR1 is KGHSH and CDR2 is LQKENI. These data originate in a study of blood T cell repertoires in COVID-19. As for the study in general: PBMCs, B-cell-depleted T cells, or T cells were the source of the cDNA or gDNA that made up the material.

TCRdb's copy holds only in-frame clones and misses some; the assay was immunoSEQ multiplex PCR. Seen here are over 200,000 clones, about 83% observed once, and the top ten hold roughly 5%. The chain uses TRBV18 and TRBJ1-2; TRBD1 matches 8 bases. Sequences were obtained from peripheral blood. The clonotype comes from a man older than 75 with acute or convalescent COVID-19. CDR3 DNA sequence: TGTGCCAGCTCCCCAGCGGGACAGGATGGCTACACCTTC. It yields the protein CASSPAGQDGYTF.